This T cell receptor beta chain was recorded in a study of radiation and T cells in renal cell carcinoma. Details on this clone: The antigen is undetermined.

General observations from the study: Top tumor clonotypes rose in blood 2 weeks post-radiation, then contracted.

Data came from immunoSEQ multiplex PCR; TCRdb stores just in-frame clones and leaves some out. The data show roughly 92,000 clones, 75% to 85% seen once. CDR3 length: 14 residues. After removal of 2 bases from V and 7 bases from J, the junction contained 8 bases not matched to a gene. Per the germline V gene, CDR1 is SGHRS and CDR2 is YFSETQ. Time point noted: blood 4 weeks post-SBRT, at nephrectomy. Treatment in this sample: 15 Gy SBRT to primary tumor, nephrectomy 4 weeks later. Nephrectomy followed 15 Gy stereotactic body radiation by 4 weeks. Sequenced here: blood, sampled from a patient whose treatment included radiotherapy and nephrectomy. The clonotype originates from a man aged 55 to 70 with renal cell carcinoma. The chain couples TRBV5-1 to TRBJ2-7; TRBD2 agrees at 8 bases. The CDR3 protein is CASSFPGRGFEQYF. DNA of the CDR3: TGCGCCAGCAGCTTCCCCGGGAGGGGGTTTGAGCAGTACTTC.